This T cell receptor (beta chain) was obtained from a study of beta chain features in type 1 diabetes. General study findings and limits: Equally in patients and controls, shorter templates might have been favored by PCR.

On this clone: Its target is unknown. At one of its ends the junction is not consistent with the germline gene, which may arise from a read error.

The CDR3 is 13 amino acids. Germline V gene data show CDR1 as LGHNA and CDR2 as YNFKEQ. Expressed TCRB transcripts were sequenced after all isolated RNA was converted to cDNA. Sequenced by immunoSEQ multiplex PCR; TCRdb stores in-frame clones only, minus some. Found here are about 59,000 clones, 59% of them singletons; the top ten hold roughly 2.4%. Specimen: Tregs from blood. The chain couples TRBV4-2 to TRBJ1-1; a possible D gene is TRBD1 (5 bases). The sequence came from a woman aged 18-29 years in good health. CDR3: CASSLPQISGTYF. CDR3 coding DNA: TGTGCCAGCAGCCTACCTCAAATCTCCGGGACTTACTTT.